These T cell receptor beta chains were read from a single sample in a study of cytomegalovirus exposure and HLA in healthy donors. The table came from immunoSEQ multiplex PCR; TCRdb's copy has only in-frame clones and leaves some out. The sample lists about 300,000 clones, 86% occurring once. Sequences were obtained from PBMCs. The receptors here all came from a man aged 40-49 years in good health and CMV-seropositive. The conserved cysteine and the conserved F or W are not part of the CDR3 here. Fields, in order: J gene, V gene, D gene, CDR3 protein. D genes are given only for firm matches.

>TRBJ2-7|TRBV4-2|TRBD1
ASSQSGTGREQY
>-|TRBV7-9|-
ASSSGPRDLKGHEQY
>TRBJ2-7|TRBV5-1|-
ASSLSGNYEQY
>TRBJ1-2|TRBV29-1|-
SGRGGASGGYT
>TRBJ2-7|TRBV28|TRBD1
ASSASGGPYEQY
>TRBJ1-1|TRBV5-1|-
ASRQGGTEAF
>TRBJ2-7|TRBV6-6|TRBD1
ASKPDRAHEQY
>TRBJ2-7|TRBV5-4|-
ASSVRLSKFTEQY
>TRBJ2-7|TRBV27|-
ASRPDSSYEQY
>TRBJ2-2|TRBV9|TRBD2
ASSVAGGTGELF
>TRBJ2-3|TRBV28|TRBD1
ASSFLTTGSTDTQY
>TRBJ2-1|TRBV6-5|TRBD2
ASSSRTSGNEQF
>TRBJ1-1|TRBV5-8|-
ASRAVPGDTEAF
>TRBJ2-2|TRBV2|TRBD1
ASRVDRGRVGELF
>TRBJ2-5|TRBV15|-
ATSRPREETQY
>TRBJ2-7|TRBV30|TRBD2
AWGRDRGDFLAGGTYEQY
>TRBJ2-7|TRBV11-2|TRBD1
ASSPAMGDRSTYEQY